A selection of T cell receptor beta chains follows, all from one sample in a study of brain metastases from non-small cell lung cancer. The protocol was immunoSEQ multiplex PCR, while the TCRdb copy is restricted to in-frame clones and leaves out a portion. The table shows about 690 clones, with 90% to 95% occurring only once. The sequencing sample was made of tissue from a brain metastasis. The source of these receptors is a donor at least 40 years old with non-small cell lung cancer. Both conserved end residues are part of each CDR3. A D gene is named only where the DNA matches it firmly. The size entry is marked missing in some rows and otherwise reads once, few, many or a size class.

CASRGLAGSEQYF | TGTGCCAGCAGGGGACTAGCGGGAAGCGAGCAGTACTTC | . | TRBV7-9 | TRBD2 | TRBJ2-7
CASSSDQPQHF | TGTGCCAGCAGTTCGGATCAGCCCCAGCATTTT | . | TRBV28 | . | TRBJ1-5
CASSAPMELAGGREQFF | TGTGCCAGTAGTGCTCCAATGGAACTAGCGGGAGGTCGTGAGCAGTTCTTC | . | TRBV19 | TRBD2 | TRBJ2-1
CASRLGQAYNSPLHF | TGTGCCAGCAGGTTGGGACAAGCCTATAATTCACCCCTCCACTTT | . | TRBV6-5 | . | TRBJ1-6
CASSQDRGRGNTQYF | TGTGCCAGCAGCCAAGATCGGGGGCGAGGGAATACGCAGTATTTT | . | TRBV3-1/TRBV3-2 | . | TRBJ2-3
CATDRGSNQPQHF | TGTGCCACGGACAGGGGAAGCAATCAGCCCCAGCATTTT | . | TRBV19 | TRBD1 | TRBJ1-5
CASSEGGGRSYEQYF | TGTGCCAGCAGTGAAGGGGGGGGGCGGTCCTACGAGCAGTACTTC | . | TRBV2 | . | TRBJ2-7
CASSYIGGDMNEQFF | TGCGCCAGCAGCTATATAGGGGGGGATATGAATGAGCAGTTCTTC | . | TRBV4-1 | . | TRBJ2-1
CASRSRGEGELLNEQFF | TGTGCCAGCAGATCCCGGGGGGAGGGAGAATTACTCAATGAGCAGTTCTTC | once | TRBV7-9 | TRBD2 | TRBJ2-1
CASSQETQYF | TGTGCCAGCAGCCAAGAGACCCAGTACTTC | . | TRBV3-1/TRBV3-2 | . | TRBJ2-5
CASSRTGDQPQHF | TGTGCCAGTAGTCGGACAGGGGATCAGCCCCAGCATTTT | . | TRBV19 | TRBD1 | TRBJ1-5
CASSFRGGTRDASYEQYF | TGTGCCAGCAGCTTCCGTGGAGGGACCCGGGACGCGTCCTACGAGCAGTACTTC | . | TRBV5-5 | . | TRBJ2-7
CARRTSGMSGELFF | TGTGCCAGGAGGACTAGCGGGATGTCCGGGGAGCTGTTTTTT | . | TRBV2 | TRBD2 | TRBJ2-2
CASSKLRMTGVRNSPLHF | TGTGCCAGCAGCAAACTTAGGATGACAGGGGTAAGGAATTCACCCCTCCACTTT | . | TRBV28 | TRBD1 | TRBJ1-6
CASSSVGTDTQYF | TGTGCCAGCAGCTCAGTGGGTACAGATACGCAGTATTTT | . | TRBV7-2 | . | TRBJ2-3
CSVVMNTEAFF | TGCAGCGTTGTTATGAACACTGAAGCTTTCTTT | . | TRBV29-1 | . | TRBJ1-1
CASSDSLDTQYF | TGTGCCAGCAGTGACTCGCTGGATACGCAGTATTTT | once | TRBV6-4 | . | TRBJ2-3
CASSFDVEQYF | TGCGCCAGCAGCTTCGATGTCGAGCAGTACTTC | once | TRBV5-1 | . | TRBJ2-7
CASSSSSGTLLYEQFF | TGTGCCAGCAGCTCCAGCTCTGGGACCCTACTATATGAGCAGTTCTTC | . | TRBV5-4 | . | TRBJ2-1
CASRATGTYEQYF | TGTGCCAGCAGAGCGACAGGGACCTACGAGCAGTACTTC | . | TRBV6-5 | TRBD1 | TRBJ2-7
CASSTQTIFDPDTQYF | TGTGCCAGCAGCACTCAGACTATTTTTGATCCAGATACGCAGTATTTT | once | TRBV7-9 | . | TRBJ2-3
CASSPDDYNSPLHF | TGTGCCAGCAGTCCCGACGACTATAATTCACCCCTCCACTTT | . | TRBV6-2/TRBV6-3 | . | TRBJ1-6
CASSSGAGINEQFF | TGTGCCAGCAGCTCGGGAGCGGGGATCAATGAGCAGTTCTTC | once | TRBV5-4 | TRBD2 | TRBJ2-1
CASSLVFGELFF | TGTGCCAGTAGTCTGGTGTTCGGGGAGCTGTTTTTT | . | TRBV19 | . | TRBJ2-2
CASSLRQGPETQYF | TGTGCCAGCAGCCTAAGACAGGGCCCAGAGACCCAGTACTTC | . | TRBV5-4 | TRBD1 | TRBJ2-5
CASSIGGLNTEAFF | TGTGCCAGTAGTATCGGAGGACTGAACACTGAAGCTTTCTTT | . | TRBV19 | . | TRBJ1-1
CASSAHVTLHKVGTF | TGTGCCAGCAGCGCACATGTCACCCTTCACAAAGTCGGGACTTTC | . | TRBV3-1/TRBV3-2 | . | TRBJ2-6
CASSFSSLNNEQFF | TGTGCCAGCAGTTTCTCTAGCCTAAACAATGAGCAGTTCTTC | . | TRBV7-3 | . | TRBJ2-1
CASSLWRDTLPQETQYF | TGTGCCAGCAGTTTATGGCGGGACACTCTCCCGCAAGAGACCCAGTACTTC | . | TRBV28 | . | TRBJ2-5
CASSLGAANTEAFF | TGTGCCAGCAGCTTAGGGGCGGCGAACACTGAAGCTTTCTTT | . | TRBV7-8 | . | TRBJ1-1
CASGGQGSRETQYF | TGTGCCAGTGGAGGTCAGGGGAGCCGGGAGACCCAGTACTTC | once | TRBV2 | . | TRBJ2-5
CASEGGSRTDTQYF | TGTGCCAGCGAAGGGGGGAGTCGCACAGATACGCAGTATTTT | . | TRBV28 | . | TRBJ2-3
CATSHGGSYEQYF | TGTGCCACCAGCCACGGGGGGTCCTACGAGCAGTACTTC | . | TRBV15 | TRBD2 | TRBJ2-7